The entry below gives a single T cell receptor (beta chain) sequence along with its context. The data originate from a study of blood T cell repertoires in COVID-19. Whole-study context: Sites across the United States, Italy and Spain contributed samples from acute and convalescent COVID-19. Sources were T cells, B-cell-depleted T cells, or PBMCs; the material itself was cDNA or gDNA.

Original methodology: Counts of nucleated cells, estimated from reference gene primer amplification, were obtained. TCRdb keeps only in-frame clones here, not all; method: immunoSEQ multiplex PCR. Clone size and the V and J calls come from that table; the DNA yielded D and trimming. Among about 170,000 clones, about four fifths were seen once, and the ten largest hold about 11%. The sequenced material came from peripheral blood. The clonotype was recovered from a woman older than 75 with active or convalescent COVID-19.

This CDR3 is CASSFLAGRTTGELFF. The CDR3 coding sequence is TGTGCCAGCTCTTTCCTCGCGGGACGGACCACCGGGGAGCTGTTTTTT. This chain uses TRBV18 with TRBJ2-2; TRBD2 is a possible D gene (6 bases). The V end lost 6 bases, the J end lost 4 bases, and 18 bases lay between the germline ends. The CDR3 spans 16 residues. CDR1 is KGHSH and CDR2 is LQKENI in the germline V gene. Supplemented by reference TRBV18 and TRBJ2-2, the full variable domain reads NAGVMQNPRHLVRRRGQEARLRCSPMKGHSHVYWYRQLPEEGLKFMVYLQKENIIDESGMPKERFSAEFPKEGPSILRIQQVVRGDSAAYFCASSFLAGRTTGELFFGEGSRLTVL.